The 6 T cell receptor beta chains below were found in one sample sequenced in a study of response to subunit inactivated influenza vaccine (dated by TCRdb to 2016 to 2019). Libraries were made using RT-PCR. Data came from an Illumina HiSeq 2500. TCRdb reprocessed the public reads (quality trimming at Q25 with fastp, clone calling with MiXCR) and kept in-frame beta chains. Rows matching on CDR3 protein sequence are summarized as one entry with the most common DNA and genes. A total of hundreds of thousands of distinct CDR3 sequences appear in this sample, more than 15% of them only once. Around a tenth of the sample comes from the top ten. This specimen was PBMCs from blood, taken about 11 days after vaccination. Receptors originate from a man aged 50-60 years who received an inactivated influenza vaccine. Donor details come from another sample of the same person, matched by shared clones.

The CDR3 sequence is CAISAPSSGTSAYNEQFF. The DNA of the CDR3 is TGTGCCATCAGTGCCCCTTCTTCCGGGACTAGCGCCTACAATGAGCAGTTCTTC. This chain links TRBV10-3 with TRBJ2-1; 10 nucleotides match TRBD2. The CDR3 is made up of 18 amino acids. The V and J ends lost 4 bases and 2 bases, in that order; junction bases with no gene match: 11. CDR1 ENHRY and CDR2 SYGVKD come from the germline V gene.

This chain joins TRBV27 and TRBJ2-4; TRBD1 agrees at 9 bases. Germline V CDR1 and CDR2: MNHEY, SMNVEV (reference sequence). The CDR3 length is 20 residues. Trimming removed 5 bases from V and 1 base from J; junction bases left unmatched: 18. The CDR3 loop is CASSNYRGRTTISAKNIQYF. CDR3 sequence (DNA): TGTGCCAGCAGTAACTACAGGGGGCGAACAACGATCTCGGCCAAAAACATTCAGTACTTC.

This clonotype was seen a handful of times. The V and J genes are TRBV6-1 and TRBJ1-2, with a possible D match to TRBD1 (5 bases). This CDR3 is 14 amino acids long. CDR1 is MNHNS and CDR2 is SASEGT in the germline V gene. With 1 base removed from V and 4 bases from J, the gap between germline ends came to 10 bases. CDR3 loop: CASSEVGTVYGYTF. The CDR3 bases are TGTGCCAGCAGTGAAGTAGGGACGGTCTATGGCTACACCTTC.

The chain employs TRBV20-1 and TRBJ2-5; maybe TRBD1 (6 bases). This CDR3 is 14 amino acids long. CDR1 is DFQATT and CDR2 is SNEGSKA in the germline V gene (reference sequence). V was cut by 4 bases and J by 4 bases, with 16 bases left in between. The CDR3 DNA sequence: TGCAGTGCTATAGGCAGGGGTACGGGAGAGACCCAGTACTTC. Translated, it gives CSAIGRGTGETQYF.

This clonotype was seen a handful of times. The rearrangement uses TRBV9 and TRBJ1-2; D might be TRBD1 (6 bases). Trimming removed 3 bases from V and 7 bases from J, with 16 bases in between. Germline V CDR1 and CDR2: SGDLS, YYNGEE. The CDR3 has 14 residues. The CDR3 protein is CASSARAGESGYTF. CDR3 bases: TGTGCCAGCAGCGCCCGGGCAGGGGAGTCTGGCTACACCTTC. Using reference TRBV9 and TRBJ1-2 for the parts outside the CDR3, the full variable domain is DSGVTQTPKHLITATGQRVTLRCSPRSGDLSVYWYQQSLDQGLQFLIQYYNGEERAKGNILERFSAQQFPDLHSELNLSSLELGDSALYFCASSARAGESGYTFGSGTRLTVV.

CDR3 sequence: CAISREMSSYEQYF. For the CDR3, the DNA is TGTGCCATCAGTCGGGAGATGAGCTCCTACGAGCAGTACTTC. The chain uses TRBV10-3 and TRBJ2-7, with D possibly matching TRBD2 (6 bases). The CDR3 runs 14 residues. The V end was cut by 5 bases, the J end by 0 bases, with 11 bases between. Germline V gene lookup returns CDR1 ENHRY and CDR2 SYGVKD.